These T cell receptor beta chains were read from a single sample in a study of identical twins. Via MiXCR, TCRdb re-called the 5' RACE reads, giving one row per CDR3 protein. The sample contains 300,000 to 350,000 distinct CDR3 sequences, 9% to 15% of which appear only once. The sample was also reused in another study, on yellow fever vaccine responses in identical twins.

The sequenced material came from CD8+ T cells sorted from blood. These receptors all come from a woman aged 18-35 years in good health. Each CDR3 is given with its conserved first and last residue. A D gene is named only where the DNA matches it firmly. Clone size is not always given. Where it is, it says once, few, many or a class for expanded clones.

j_gene: TRBJ1-1; v_gene: TRBV7-9; d_gene: TRBD1; abundance: many; CDR3aa: CASSRDRDTEAFF; CDR3nt: TGTGCCAGCAGCCGGGACAGGGACACTGAAGCTTTCTTT
j_gene: TRBJ2-5; v_gene: TRBV27; d_gene: TRBD2; abundance: few; CDR3aa: CASSLNIRTSGRLGETQYF; CDR3nt: TGTGCCAGCAGTTTAAACATTAGGACTAGCGGGAGATTGGGAGAGACCCAGTACTTC
j_gene: TRBJ2-3; v_gene: TRBV10-3; d_gene: NA; abundance: many; CDR3aa: CASYDLGQPDTQYF; CDR3nt: TGTGCCAGCTACGACCTGGGACAACCAGATACGCAGTATTTT
j_gene: TRBJ2-2; v_gene: TRBV7-9; d_gene: TRBD1; abundance: few; CDR3aa: CASSLMDRGPNTGELFF; CDR3nt: TGTGCCAGCAGCCTAATGGACAGGGGGCCCAACACCGGGGAGCTGTTTTTT
j_gene: TRBJ1-4; v_gene: TRBV15; d_gene: NA; abundance: many; CDR3aa: CATKDSNEKLFF; CDR3nt: TGTGCCACCAAGGACAGTAATGAAAAACTGTTTTTT
j_gene: TRBJ2-3; v_gene: TRBV25-1; d_gene: NA; abundance: NA; CDR3aa: CASVGFRRRAAVLLYTDTQYF; CDR3nt: TGTGCCAGCGTGGGGTTTAGGAGAAGGGCAGCAGTTCTGCTGTACACAGATACGCAGTATTTT
j_gene: TRBJ2-1; v_gene: TRBV15; d_gene: TRBD1; abundance: many; CDR3aa: CATSGPGTGTYNEQFF; CDR3nt: TGTGCCACCAGCGGACCCGGGACAGGGACGTACAATGAGCAGTTCTTC
j_gene: TRBJ1-4; v_gene: TRBV7-9; d_gene: NA; abundance: NA; CDR3aa: CATSPWKGGNNEKLFF; CDR3nt: TGTGCCACCAGCCCATGGAAAGGGGGAAACAATGAAAAACTGTTTTTT
j_gene: TRBJ2-6; v_gene: TRBV18; d_gene: TRBD1; abundance: NA; CDR3aa: CASSLLQGLSGANVLTF; CDR3nt: TGTGCCAGCTCACTTTTACAGGGGCTCTCTGGGGCCAACGTCCTGACTTTC
j_gene: TRBJ1-5; v_gene: TRBV12-3/TRBV12-4; d_gene: NA; abundance: NA; CDR3aa: CASSWEAQPQHF; CDR3nt: TGTGCCAGCAGCTGGGAGGCACAGCCCCAGCATTTT
j_gene: TRBJ2-3; v_gene: TRBV29-1; d_gene: NA; abundance: NA; CDR3aa: CSVEVSHRDSADTQYF; CDR3nt: TGCAGCGTCGAAGTCTCCCACAGGGACTCCGCAGATACGCAGTATTTT
j_gene: TRBJ2-2; v_gene: TRBV4-1; d_gene: NA; abundance: few; CDR3aa: CASSQGLNPGELFF; CDR3nt: TGCGCCAGCAGCCAAGGGTTGAATCCCGGGGAGCTGTTTTTT
j_gene: TRBJ2-5; v_gene: TRBV7-3; d_gene: NA; abundance: few; CDR3aa: CASSLGVGGQETQYF; CDR3nt: TGTGCCAGCAGCTTAGGAGTCGGCGGTCAAGAGACCCAGTACTTC
j_gene: TRBJ2-1; v_gene: TRBV6-2/TRBV6-3; d_gene: NA; abundance: many; CDR3aa: CASSRDSSGGNEQFF; CDR3nt: TGTGCCAGCAGTCGGGACTCCTCCGGAGGCAATGAGCAGTTCTTC
j_gene: TRBJ2-3; v_gene: TRBV12-5; d_gene: TRBD1; abundance: few; CDR3aa: CASAPGTGGWDTQYF; CDR3nt: TGTGCTAGTGCCCCCGGGACAGGGGGCTGGGATACGCAGTATTTT
j_gene: TRBJ2-1; v_gene: TRBV3-1; d_gene: TRBD2; abundance: NA; CDR3aa: CASSYGLAGNNEQFF; CDR3nt: TGTGCCAGCAGTTACGGACTAGCGGGCAACAATGAGCAGTTCTTC
j_gene: TRBJ2-5; v_gene: TRBV12-3/TRBV12-4; d_gene: TRBD2; abundance: many; CDR3aa: CASSQTPGLAGGGGQETQYF; CDR3nt: TGTGCCAGCAGTCAGACACCGGGACTAGCGGGAGGTGGTGGACAAGAGACCCAGTACTTC
j_gene: TRBJ2-3; v_gene: TRBV28; d_gene: NA; abundance: NA; CDR3aa: CASSFSVELPGESTDTQYF; CDR3nt: TGTGCCAGCAGTTTCTCCGTGGAACTGCCGGGGGAGAGCACAGATACGCAGTATTTT
j_gene: TRBJ2-7; v_gene: TRBV6-5; d_gene: NA; abundance: few; CDR3aa: CASSFRDLTIYEQYF; CDR3nt: TGTGCCAGCAGTTTCCGGGACCTGACGATCTACGAGCAGTACTTC
j_gene: TRBJ2-6; v_gene: TRBV27; d_gene: NA; abundance: NA; CDR3aa: CASNNGAGGANVLTF; CDR3nt: TGTGCCAGCAATAACGGGGCTGGCGGGGCCAACGTCCTGACTTTC
j_gene: TRBJ1-1; v_gene: TRBV3-1; d_gene: NA; abundance: NA; CDR3aa: CASSQDNGVNTEAFF; CDR3nt: TGTGCCAGCAGCCAAGATAACGGAGTGAACACTGAAGCTTTCTTT
j_gene: TRBJ2-5; v_gene: TRBV7-3; d_gene: NA; abundance: few; CDR3aa: CASRDSFQETQYF; CDR3nt: TGTGCCAGCAGAGACAGTTTCCAAGAGACCCAGTACTTC
j_gene: TRBJ2-3; v_gene: TRBV7-8; d_gene: NA; abundance: many; CDR3aa: CASSLVGFPDTQYF; CDR3nt: TGTGCCAGCAGCTTAGTTGGCTTTCCAGATACGCAGTATTTT
j_gene: TRBJ2-3; v_gene: TRBV7-9; d_gene: TRBD1; abundance: few; CDR3aa: CASSSPGTGHTNTQYF; CDR3nt: TGTGCCAGCAGCTCCCCCGGGACAGGACACACAAATACGCAGTATTTT
j_gene: TRBJ2-6; v_gene: TRBV28; d_gene: TRBD1; abundance: NA; CDR3aa: CASSSGTGGFGANVLTF; CDR3nt: TGTGCCAGCAGTTCCGGGACAGGGGGCTTTGGGGCCAACGTCCTGACTTTC
j_gene: TRBJ2-2; v_gene: TRBV10-3; d_gene: TRBD2; abundance: few; CDR3aa: CAISAGTSGILTTGELFF; CDR3nt: TGTGCCATCAGCGCCGGGACTAGCGGGATATTAACCACCGGGGAGCTGTTTTTT
j_gene: TRBJ2-5; v_gene: TRBV10-3; d_gene: NA; abundance: few; CDR3aa: CAISDFDGYQETQYF; CDR3nt: TGTGCCATCAGTGACTTCGACGGGTACCAAGAGACCCAGTACTTC
j_gene: TRBJ2-5; v_gene: TRBV7-8; d_gene: NA; abundance: NA; CDR3aa: CASSFFQGAETQYF; CDR3nt: TGTGCCAGCAGCTTTTTCCAGGGTGCGGAGACCCAGTACTTC
j_gene: TRBJ2-1; v_gene: TRBV27; d_gene: NA; abundance: NA; CDR3aa: CASSSGTRLYNEQFF; CDR3nt: TGTGCCAGCAGTTCCGGGACTCGTCTTTACAATGAGCAGTTCTTC